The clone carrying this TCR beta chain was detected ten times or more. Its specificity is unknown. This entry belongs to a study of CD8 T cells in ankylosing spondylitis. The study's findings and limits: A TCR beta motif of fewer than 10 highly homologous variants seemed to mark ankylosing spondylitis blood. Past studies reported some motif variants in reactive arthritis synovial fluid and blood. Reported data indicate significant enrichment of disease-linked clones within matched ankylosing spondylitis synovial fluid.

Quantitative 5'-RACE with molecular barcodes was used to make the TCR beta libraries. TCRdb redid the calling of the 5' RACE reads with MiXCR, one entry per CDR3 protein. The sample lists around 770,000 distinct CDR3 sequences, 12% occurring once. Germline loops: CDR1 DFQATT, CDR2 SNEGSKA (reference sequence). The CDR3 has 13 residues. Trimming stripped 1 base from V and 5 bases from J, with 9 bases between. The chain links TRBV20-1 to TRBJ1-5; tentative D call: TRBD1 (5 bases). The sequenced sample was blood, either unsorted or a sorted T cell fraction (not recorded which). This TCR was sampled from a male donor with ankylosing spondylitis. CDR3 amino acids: CSARAGTDQPQHF. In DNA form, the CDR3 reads TGCAGTGCTAGAGCCGGGACTGATCAGCCCCAGCATTTT.